This is a list of T cell receptor beta chains from one sample in a study of cytomegalovirus exposure and HLA in healthy donors. Sequenced by immunoSEQ multiplex PCR; TCRdb stores in-frame clones only, minus some. The table records under 150,000 clones, nearly 80% of them present only once. The source material was PBMCs. The receptors shown here come from a male donor in good health and CMV-seronegative. Each CDR3 is given with its conserved first and last residue. The D gene is left open where the match is weak. Some rows have no size entry. The others give once, few or many, or a class for an expanded clone.

j_call d_call clone_size v_call cdr3_aa cdr3_nt
TRBJ1-2 - - TRBV28 CASKRGNYGYTF TGTGCCAGCAAGAGGGGGAACTATGGCTACACCTTC
TRBJ2-7 - - TRBV4-3 CASSQDRGGYEQYF TGCGCCAGCAGCCAAGATAGAGGGGGCTACGAGCAGTACTTC
TRBJ2-7 - - TRBV27 CASSSLPYEQYF TGTGCCAGCAGTTCCCTCCCCTACGAGCAGTACTTC
TRBJ1-4 TRBD1 - TRBV2 CASREQGAREKLFF TGTGCCAGCAGGGAACAGGGGGCGCGTGAAAAACTGTTTTTT
TRBJ2-5 - - TRBV2 CASSETRPETQYF TGTGCCAGCAGTGAAACGCGTCCCGAGACCCAGTACTTC
TRBJ2-5 TRBD2 - TRBV4-1 CASSYSGGAEETQYF TGCGCCAGCAGCTATAGCGGGGGGGCAGAGGAGACCCAGTACTTC
TRBJ2-3 TRBD2 - TRBV7-2 CASSLSILAGGGDTQYF TGTGCCAGCAGCTTAAGCATACTAGCGGGGGGGGGAGATACGCAGTATTTT
TRBJ1-3 - - TRBV6-1 CASRAGTGNTIYF TGTGCCAGCAGAGCCGGGACAGGAAACACCATATATTTT
TRBJ1-5 - - TRBV27 CASRNQDNQPQHF TGTGCCAGCAGGAATCAGGATAATCAGCCCCAGCATTTT
TRBJ1-2 - - TRBV4-3 CASSQDRGLNYGYTF TGCGCCAGCAGCCAAGACAGGGGCCTTAACTATGGCTACACCTTC
TRBJ2-5 - - TRBV4-3 CASSQRGKETQYF TGCGCCAGCAGCCAGAGGGGGAAGGAGACCCAGTACTTC
TRBJ2-5 - - TRBV29-1 CSVAQVDQETQYF TGCAGCGTCGCGCAGGTAGATCAAGAGACCCAGTACTTC
TRBJ2-7 TRBD2 - TRBV10-3 CAIRAQLAGGNEQYF TGTGCCATCAGGGCCCAACTAGCGGGGGGGAACGAGCAGTACTTC
TRBJ1-1 TRBD1 - TRBV6-1 CASSDQGGTEAFF TGTGCCAGCAGTGATCAGGGGGGCACTGAAGCTTTCTTT
TRBJ2-1 - - TRBV7-7 CASSLDRSSYNEQFF TGTGCTAGCAGCTTAGACAGAAGCTCCTACAATGAGCAGTTCTTC
TRBJ2-7 - - TRBV19 CASSPRRGLSYEQYF TGTGCCAGTAGTCCCCGCAGGGGCTTATCCTACGAGCAGTACTTC
TRBJ2-3 TRBD1 - TRBV5-1 CASSPWTGGDTQYF TGCGCCAGCAGCCCCTGGACAGGGGGAGATACGCAGTATTTT
TRBJ1-1 - - TRBV11-2 CASSFPAGLLNTEAFF TGTGCCAGCAGCTTCCCCGCCGGACTGCTGAACACTGAAGCTTTCTTT
TRBJ1-2 - - TRBV11-2 CASSLGDGTDGDSYTF TGTGCCAGCAGCTTAGGGGACGGGACTGATGGTGATAGCTACACCTTC
TRBJ2-5 - - TRBV19 CASSIFPPGQETQYF TGTGCCAGTAGTATCTTCCCGCCAGGCCAAGAGACCCAGTACTTC
TRBJ1-1 - few TRBV27 CASSPTRTRQTTEAFF TGTGCCAGCAGTCCGACCCGGACACGACAAACTACTGAAGCTTTCTTT
TRBJ1-5 - - TRBV28 CASSFSGGRSNQPQHF TGTGCCAGCAGTTTTTCGGGGGGGCGTAGCAATCAGCCCCAGCATTTT
TRBJ1-4 TRBD1 - TRBV5-1 CASSLEGQAWGEKLFF TGCGCCAGCAGCTTGGAAGGACAGGCTTGGGGAGAAAAACTGTTTTTT
TRBJ2-1 TRBD1 - TRBV9 CASSPTTGTGGYNEQFF TGTGCCAGCAGCCCTACTACCGGGACAGGAGGATACAATGAGCAGTTCTTC
TRBJ1-1 - - TRBV6-6 CASSFWDKNTEAFF TGTGCCAGCAGTTTCTGGGACAAGAACACTGAAGCTTTCTTT
TRBJ1-5 TRBD1 - TRBV15 CATSRGQGRNQPQHF TGTGCCACCAGCAGAGGACAGGGCCGAAATCAGCCCCAGCATTTT
TRBJ1-5 - - TRBV6-6 CASRTGQINSNQPQHF TGTGCCAGCAGAACAGGACAGATTAATAGCAATCAGCCCCAGCATTTT
TRBJ2-5 TRBD2 once TRBV5-1 CASQGEGETQYF TGCGCCAGCCAAGGGGAGGGAGAGACCCAGTACTTC
TRBJ1-2 TRBD1 once TRBV19 CASSAGGQGAYGYTF TGTGCCAGTAGTGCCGGGGGGCAGGGGGCATATGGCTACACCTTC
TRBJ1-2 - - TRBV5-1 CASSPAPLGAGYTF TGCGCCAGCAGCCCGGCCCCTCTTGGGGCTGGCTACACCTTC
TRBJ2-1 TRBD2 - TRBV27 CASSWAGLASNEQFF TGTGCCAGCAGTTGGGCGGGACTAGCGAGCAATGAGCAGTTCTTC
TRBJ2-1 - - TRBV5-1 CASSRTQGTPNNEQFF TGCGCCAGCAGCCGGACCCAGGGAACCCCTAACAATGAGCAGTTCTTC
TRBJ2-2 - - TRBV6-6 CASRDSPTGELFF TGTGCCAGCAGGGACAGCCCCACCGGGGAGCTGTTTTTT
TRBJ1-5 TRBD1 - TRBV10-3 CAISGDRVGNQPQHF TGTGCCATCAGTGGGGACAGGGTGGGCAATCAGCCCCAGCATTTT